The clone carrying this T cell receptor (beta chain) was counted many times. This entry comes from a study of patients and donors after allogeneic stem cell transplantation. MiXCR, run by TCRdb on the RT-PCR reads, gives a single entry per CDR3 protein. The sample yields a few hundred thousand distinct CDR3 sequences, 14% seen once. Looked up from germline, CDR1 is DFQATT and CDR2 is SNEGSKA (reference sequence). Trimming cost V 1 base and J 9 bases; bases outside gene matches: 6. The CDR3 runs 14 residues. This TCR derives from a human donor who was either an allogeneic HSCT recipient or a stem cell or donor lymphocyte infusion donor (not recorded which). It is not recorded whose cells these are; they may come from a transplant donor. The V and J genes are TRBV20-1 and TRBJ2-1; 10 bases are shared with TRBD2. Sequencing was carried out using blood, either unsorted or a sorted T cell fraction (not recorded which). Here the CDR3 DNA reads TGCAGTGCTAGAGCCAGCGGGAGGGTTGGTGAGCAGTTCTTC. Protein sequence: CSARASGRVGEQFF.